The 30 T cell receptor beta chains reported below all come from one sample, sequenced in a study of blood T cell repertoires in COVID-19. Using immunoSEQ multiplex PCR, the repertoire was profiled, and TCRdb retains in-frame clones only, with some absent. The sample carries approximately 90,000 clones, roughly 70% recorded once. Sequencing used peripheral blood. Every receptor here comes from a woman over 75 with acute or convalescent COVID-19.

This chain connects TRBV7-9 to TRBJ2-2; 7 bases line up with TRBD1. V gave up 4 bases and J gave up 5 bases; unmatched junction bases: 7. Per the germline V gene, CDR1 is SEHNR and CDR2 is FQNEAQ (reference sequence). This CDR3 region has 15 residues. CDR3 sequence (DNA): TGTGCCAGCAGCTACCGACAGGGTGGGACCGGGGAGCTGTTTTTT. Amino acids: CASSYRQGGTGELFF. Supplemented by reference TRBV7-9 and TRBJ2-2, the full variable domain reads DTGVSQNPRHKITKRGQNVTFRCDPISEHNRLYWYRQTLGQGPEFLTYFQNEAQLEKSRLLSDRFSAERPKGSFSTLEIQRTEQGDSAMYLCASSYRQGGTGELFFGEGSRLTVL.

This clone was seen more than once but under ten times. The genes are TRBV24-1 and TRBJ2-2; 8 bases are a match to TRBD1. Germline loops: CDR1 KGHDR, CDR2 SFDVKD. There are 17 residues in the CDR3. V lost 5 bases and J lost 3; bases outside the gene matches: 10. The CDR3 DNA reads as TGTGCCACCAGTGGCAGCTCCGACAGGGGCGACACCGGGGAGCTGTTTTTT. Protein product: CATSGSSDRGDTGELFF.

This rearrangement joins TRBV5-6 to TRBJ2-3; 9 bases map to TRBD2. Germline-derived CDR1 and CDR2 are SGHDT and YYEEEE. With V trimmed by 6 bases and J by 6 bases, 14 bases remained unmatched. This CDR3 is 16 amino acids long. CDR3 bases: TGTGCCAGCACCCCCATTAGCGGGGGCCTTAGTGATACGCAGTATTTT. Residues: CASTPISGGLSDTQYF.

This clone has a handful of counts. The chain couples TRBV7-8 to TRBJ1-6; TRBD1 is a possible D gene (6 bases). Trimming removed 2 bases from V and 0 bases from J, with 14 bases in between. Germline V gene sequence: CDR1 SGHVS, CDR2 FQNEAQ. The CDR3 is 18 residues long. DNA for the CDR3: TGTGCCAGCAGCTTATCTCTGCAGGGGAGCTCCTATAATTCACCCCTCCACTTT. Encoded protein: CASSLSLQGSSYNSPLHF.

The chain has TRBV6-6 and TRBJ2-7, with TRBD2 as a possible D gene (5 bases). CDR1 is MNHNY and CDR2 is SVGAGI in the germline V gene (reference sequence). The V end lost 2 bases, the J end lost 0 bases, and 11 bases lay between the germline ends. This CDR3 comprises 15 residues. CDR3: CASSYLGDSSYEQYF. In DNA, the CDR3 is TGTGCCAGCAGTTACCTCGGGGATAGCTCCTACGAGCAGTACTTC.

This clone has just a few counts. CDR3 coding DNA: TGTGCCATCAGTGAGTCGGGAGGGTCGCATGGCTACACCTTC. Protein sequence: CAISESGGSHGYTF. The chain is built from TRBV10-3 and TRBJ1-2; D is unclear. Germline CDR1 ENHRY, CDR2 SYGVKD. V dropped 0 bases and J dropped 6 bases, with 11 bases sitting between them. The CDR3 covers 14 residues.

V gene TRBV27 combines with J gene TRBJ2-2; 7 bases agree with TRBD1. The germline gives CDR1 MNHEY, CDR2 SMNVEV (reference sequence). This CDR3 has 15 residues. Trimming cost V 6 bases and J 1 base; bases outside gene matches: 5. CDR3 region: CASRMGQMNTGELFF. The CDR3 coding sequence is TGTGCCAGCAGAATGGGACAGATGAACACCGGGGAGCTGTTTTTT.

This clone was found once. The rearrangement links TRBV5-1 to TRBJ1-2; 10 bases map to TRBD1. Germline lookup yields CDR1 SGHRS and CDR2 YFSETQ. J was trimmed by 6 bases and V by 3 bases; bases with no gene match: 11. This CDR3 spans 16 amino acids. The chain's CDR3 is CASSSDGTGVLHGYTF. Here the CDR3 DNA reads TGCGCCAGCAGCTCGGACGGGACAGGGGTACTGCATGGCTACACCTTC.

The CDR3 sequence is CASSLEQGSGYTF. CDR3 sequence (DNA): TGCGCCAGCAGCTTGGAACAGGGGAGTGGCTACACCTTC. This chain joins TRBV5-1 and TRBJ1-2; 7 positions agree with TRBD1. CDR3 length equals 13 residues. CDR1 and CDR2 from the germline V gene are SGHRS and YFSETQ. V was clipped by 0 bases and J by 7 bases; unmatched bases: 3.

This clone has more than one count but fewer than ten. The V and J genes are TRBV27 and TRBJ1-6; no clear D. V lost 3 bases to trimming and J lost 8 bases, with 14 bases between them. The germline V gene has CDR1 MNHEY and CDR2 SMNVEV (reference sequence). This CDR3 has 15 residues. The CDR3 nucleotides are TGTGCCAGCAGTTTCGGTCTACGGGGAGATTCACCCCTCCACTTT. This gives the protein CASSFGLRGDSPLHF.

The chain has TRBV7-2 and TRBJ2-7; 10 positions agree with TRBD1. CDR1 and CDR2 (germline): SGHTA, FQGNSA. CDR3 length equals 16 residues. After removal of 3 bases from V and 4 bases from J, the junction contained 9 bases not matched to a gene. CDR3 in amino acids: CASSLGSRTGGYEQYF. Written as DNA, the CDR3 is TGTGCCAGCAGCTTGGGGAGCCGGACAGGGGGATACGAGCAGTACTTC.

V gene TRBV7-2 combines with J gene TRBJ1-2; 9 positions agree with TRBD1. This CDR3 is 13 amino acids long. V shed 3 bases, J shed 8 bases, and the junction held 4 bases outside the gene matches. CDR1 and CDR2 (germline): SGHTA, FQGNSA. The CDR3: CASSLTGGGGYTF. The DNA for the CDR3 is TGTGCCAGCAGCTTGACAGGGGGAGGCGGCTACACCTTC.

The rearrangement uses TRBV6-6 and TRBJ1-2; D possibly corresponds to TRBD1 (5 bases). Trimming pared 7 bases from V and 3 bases from J, leaving 21 bases between. The CDR3 sequence is 16 residues long. In germline, CDR1 is MNHNY, CDR2 SVGAGI (reference sequence). The CDR3 is CASTDFHRIPDYGYTF. CDR3 in DNA: TGTGCCAGCACCGATTTTCACAGGATTCCCGACTATGGCTACACCTTC.

V gene TRBV9 combines with J gene TRBJ1-5; D not certain. The CDR3 is 13 amino acids. V lost 0 bases and J 4 bases, leaving 5 bases between the germline ends. The germline V gene encodes CDR1 SGDLS and CDR2 YYNGEE. CDR3 residues: CASSVDRNQPQHF. CDR3 DNA: TGTGCCAGCAGCGTAGACAGAAATCAGCCCCAGCATTTT. Combining the CDR3 with reference TRBV9 and TRBJ1-5 gives the whole variable domain DSGVTQTPKHLITATGQRVTLRCSPRSGDLSVYWYQQSLDQGLQFLIQYYNGEERAKGNILERFSAQQFPDLHSELNLSSLELGDSALYFCASSVDRNQPQHFGDGTRLSIL.

Here the CDR3 DNA reads TGTGCCAGCAGCTTAACCTCCTCGGCGGGCACTGAAGCTTTCTTT. Its translation is CASSLTSSAGTEAFF. The chain carries TRBV11-2 and TRBJ1-1; D gene unclear. CDR1 is SGHAT and CDR2 is FQNNGV in the germline V gene. Trimming removed 2 bases from V and 4 bases from J, with 14 bases in between. This CDR3 contains 15 residues.

Regarding this clone: Other DNA sequences in the same sample also yield this CDR3. The chain combines TRBV18 with TRBJ1-5; D is unclear. The CDR3 contains 14 residues. The germline CDR1 and CDR2 sequences are KGHSH and LQKENI. V shed 0 bases and J shed 4 bases, with 7 bases lying between them. The CDR3 sequence is CASSPPGGNQPQHF. Written as DNA, the CDR3 is TGTGCCAGCTCACCACCGGGCGGGAATCAGCCCCAGCATTTT.

The chain has TRBV5-1 and TRBJ1-1; 7 positions match TRBD1. Per the germline V gene, CDR1 is SGHRS and CDR2 is YFSETQ. J was trimmed by 3 bases and V by 3 bases; bases with no gene match: 2. The CDR3 covers 13 residues. Here the CDR3 reads CASSWTGDTEAFF. As DNA, the CDR3 is TGCGCCAGCAGCTGGACAGGCGACACTGAAGCTTTCTTT. Full variable domain (remainder filled in from reference TRBV5-1 and TRBJ1-1): KAGVTQTPRYLIKTRGQQVTLSCSPISGHRSVSWYQQTPGQGLQFLFEYFSETQRNKGNFPGRFSGRQFSNSRSEMNVSTLELGDSALYLCASSWTGDTEAFFGQGTRLTVV.

This clone was observed at least ten times. This sequence joins TRBV7-9 and TRBJ1-6, with D perhaps matching TRBD1 (6 bases). Germline values: CDR1 SEHNR, CDR2 FQNEAQ (reference sequence). V lost 3 bases to trimming and J lost 10 bases, with 16 bases between them. CDR3 length: 15 residues. In DNA form, the CDR3 reads TGTGCCAGCAGCTTCGGTGACAGGAAGGGCTCACCCCTCCACTTT. This gives the protein CASSFGDRKGSPLHF.

This chain links TRBV7-6 with TRBJ2-7, with 8 bases aligning to TRBD1. The CDR3 length is 14 residues. In germline, CDR1 is SGHVS, CDR2 FNYEAQ. V lost 5 bases, J lost 2 bases, and 5 bases stayed unmatched. CDR3 sequence: CASSARQGPYEQYF. CDR3 DNA sequence: TGTGCCAGCAGCGCCCGACAGGGGCCCTACGAGCAGTACTTC.

J is TRBJ2-2 and V is TRBV6-1; tentative D call: TRBD2 (7 bases). V gave up 0 bases and J gave up 3 bases, with 14 bases separating them. The CDR3 length is 17 residues. Germline values: CDR1 MNHNS, CDR2 SASEGT. The CDR3 DNA sequence: TGTGCCAGCAGTGAAGCTAGGGGGGGGCTGTACACCGGGGAGCTGTTTTTT. Its protein is CASSEARGGLYTGELFF.

CDR3 nucleotide sequence: TGTGCCAGCAGCCGAAACCGGGACAGGATCCAAAGGCCCCAGCATTTT. Translation: CASSRNRDRIQRPQHF. This chain joins TRBV28 and TRBJ1-5; TRBD1 aligns across 8 bases. The CDR3 spans 16 residues. Germline CDR1 MDHEN, CDR2 SYDVKM. Trimming cost V 6 bases and J 9 bases; bases outside gene matches: 16.

The chain carries TRBV5-6 and TRBJ1-1; D remains unclear. Per germline, CDR1 SGHDT and CDR2 YYEEEE. CDR3 length equals 14 residues. V lost 2 bases and J 1 base, leaving 9 bases between the germline ends. The CDR3 sequence: CASSLVTGNTEAFF. In DNA form, the CDR3 reads TGTGCCAGCAGCTTAGTCACGGGGAACACTGAAGCTTTCTTT.

This clone has a count of ten or more. CDR3 nucleotides: TGTGCCAGCATCGGACAGGGGGAAAATGAGCAGTTCTTC. Protein: CASIGQGENEQFF. The chain uses TRBV2 and TRBJ2-1, with 10 bases aligning to TRBD1. CDR1 SNHLY and CDR2 FYNNEI come from the germline V gene. Unmatched junction bases numbered 4, after V lost 7 bases and J lost 7 bases. There are 13 residues in the CDR3.

The chain recombines TRBV27 with TRBJ1-1, with a possible D match to TRBD1 (5 bases). Trimming removed 3 bases at V and 0 bases at J, with 8 bases between. This CDR3 spans 14 amino acids. In germline, CDR1 is MNHEY, CDR2 SMNVEV (reference sequence). The CDR3 nucleotides read TGTGCCAGCAGTTTTCAGGGTATGAACACTGAAGCTTTCTTT. This gives the protein CASSFQGMNTEAFF.

This chain uses TRBV18 with TRBJ1-1, with D uncertain. The CDR3 loop spans 12 amino acids. Germline CDR1 reads KGHSH; CDR2 reads LQKENI. V shed 5 bases and J shed 5 bases, with 9 bases lying between them. The CDR3 region is CASSSSGTEAFF. CDR3 DNA sequence: TGTGCCAGCTCATCCTCCGGGACTGAAGCTTTCTTT. Full variable domain (outside the CDR3, taken from reference TRBV18 and TRBJ1-1): NAGVMQNPRHLVRRRGQEARLRCSPMKGHSHVYWYRQLPEEGLKFMVYLQKENIIDESGMPKERFSAEFPKEGPSILRIQQVVRGDSAAYFCASSSSGTEAFFGQGTRLTVV.

J is TRBJ1-4 and V is TRBV28, with D perhaps matching TRBD1 (5 bases). V lost 0 bases, J lost 5 bases, and 7 bases lay in between. The CDR3 is made up of 14 amino acids. Germline CDR1 MDHEN, CDR2 SYDVKM. CDR3 DNA: TGTGCCAGCAGTTTATGGACAGAGAATGAAAAACTGTTTTTT. This sequence encodes CASSLWTENEKLFF.

This chain links TRBV3-1 (or the pseudogene TRBV3-2) with TRBJ1-1; D is perhaps TRBD1 (6 bases). The CDR3 spans 14 residues. The germline V gene encodes CDR1 LGHDT and CDR2 YNNKEL (reference sequence). With 3 bases removed from V and 4 bases from J, the gap between germline ends came to 12 bases. Here the CDR3 DNA reads TGTGCCAGCAGCCACCCGGGACACAGCACTGAAGCTTTCTTT. This codes for CASSHPGHSTEAFF.

The J gene is TRBJ2-3, the V gene TRBV6-7, with unresolved D. TRBV6-7 is known as an ORF, though its function is uncertain. With 11 bases removed from V and 1 base from J, the gap between germline ends came to 13 bases. This CDR3 spans 13 amino acids. CDR3 nucleotides: TGTGCCGGGCTCGGCTTCTGCACAGATACGCAGTATTTT. The encoded protein is CAGLGFCTDTQYF.

The rearrangement links TRBV19 to TRBJ1-5; possibly TRBD1 for D (5 bases). CDR3 length: 16 amino acids. V was pared by 3 bases and J by 7 bases, with 19 bases between. Germline V lookup: CDR1 LNHDA, CDR2 SQIVND (reference sequence). The CDR3 coding sequence is TGTGCCAGTAGTATTCCCTCGAGGGGAGGTGTACAGCCCCAGCATTTT. Translating it yields CASSIPSRGGVQPQHF.

The rearrangement links TRBV21-1 to TRBJ1-5; TRBD1 is the table's D call, not checked against the DNA. TRBV21-1 is termed a pseudogene. The CDR3 has 19 amino acids. CDR3 residues: CASSKGVRDRGISNQPQHF. The DNA of the CDR3 is TGTGCCAGCAGCAAAGGGGTGAGAGACAGGGGAATAAGCAATCAGCCCCAGCATTTT.